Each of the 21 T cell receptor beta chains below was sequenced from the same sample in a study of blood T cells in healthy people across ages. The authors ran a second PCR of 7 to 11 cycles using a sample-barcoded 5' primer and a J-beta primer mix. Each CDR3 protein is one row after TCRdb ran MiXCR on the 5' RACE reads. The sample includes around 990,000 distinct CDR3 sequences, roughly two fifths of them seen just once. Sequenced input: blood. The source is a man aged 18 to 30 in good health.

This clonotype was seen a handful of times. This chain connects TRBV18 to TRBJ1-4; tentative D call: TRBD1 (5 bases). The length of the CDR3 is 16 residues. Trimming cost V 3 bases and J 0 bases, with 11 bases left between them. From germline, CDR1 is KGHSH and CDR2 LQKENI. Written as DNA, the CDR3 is TGTGCCAGCTCACCGGGGCAGCCAGCAACTAATGAAAAACTGTTTTTT. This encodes CASSPGQPATNEKLFF.

CDR3 sequence reads: CASSLLVGRGITDTQYF. The CDR3 DNA reads TGTGCCAGCAGCCTGCTAGTAGGGCGGGGGATCACAGATACGCAGTATTTT. The chain combines TRBV11-1 with TRBJ2-3, with 7 bases fitting TRBD2. J was trimmed by 2 bases and V by 5 bases; bases with no gene match: 13. The CDR3 is made up of 17 amino acids. CDR1 and CDR2 from the germline V gene are SGHAT and FQDESV (reference sequence).

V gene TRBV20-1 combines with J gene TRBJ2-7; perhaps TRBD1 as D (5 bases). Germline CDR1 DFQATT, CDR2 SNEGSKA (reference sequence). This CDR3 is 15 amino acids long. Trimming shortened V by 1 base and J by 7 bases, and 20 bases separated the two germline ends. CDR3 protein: CSARVTSRGYNEQYF. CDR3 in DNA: TGCAGTGCTAGAGTGACGTCTAGGGGATACAATGAGCAGTACTTC.

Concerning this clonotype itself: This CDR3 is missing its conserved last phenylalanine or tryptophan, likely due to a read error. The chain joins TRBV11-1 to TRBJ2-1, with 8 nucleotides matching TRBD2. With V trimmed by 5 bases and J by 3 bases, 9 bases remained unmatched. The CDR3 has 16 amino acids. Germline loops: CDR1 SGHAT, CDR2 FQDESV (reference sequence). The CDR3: CASSHGSGGSYNEQFL. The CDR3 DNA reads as TGTGCCAGCAGCCACGGCTCGGGGGGGAGCTACAATGAGCAGTTCTTA.

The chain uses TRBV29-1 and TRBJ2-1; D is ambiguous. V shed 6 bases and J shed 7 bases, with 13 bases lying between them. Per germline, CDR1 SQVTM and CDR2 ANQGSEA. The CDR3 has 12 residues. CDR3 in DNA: TGCAGCGTGAACACACACAAGAATGAGCAGTTCTTC. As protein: CSVNTHKNEQFF.

The CDR3 protein is CASSLLTSHNEQYF. In nucleotides, the CDR3 is TGTGCCAGCAGCCTGCTGACTAGCCACAATGAGCAGTACTTC. The chain links TRBV7-2 to TRBJ2-4; the match to TRBD2 covers 7 bases. In germline, CDR1 is SGHTA, CDR2 FQGNSA. This CDR3 has 14 residues. V shed 5 bases, J shed 13 bases, and the junction held 14 bases outside the gene matches.

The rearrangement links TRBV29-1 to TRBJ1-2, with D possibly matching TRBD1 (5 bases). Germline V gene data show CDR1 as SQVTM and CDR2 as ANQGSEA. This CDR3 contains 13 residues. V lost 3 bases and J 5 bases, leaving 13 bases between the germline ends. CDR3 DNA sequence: TGCAGCGTTGATAACACAGGAGGATATGGCTACACCTTC. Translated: CSVDNTGGYGYTF.

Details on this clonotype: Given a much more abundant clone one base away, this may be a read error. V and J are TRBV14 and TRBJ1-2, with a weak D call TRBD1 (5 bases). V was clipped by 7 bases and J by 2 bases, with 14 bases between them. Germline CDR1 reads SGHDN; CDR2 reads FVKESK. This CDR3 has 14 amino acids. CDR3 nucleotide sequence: TGTGCCAGCAAACCCTGGGACCGCAACTATGGCTACACCTTC. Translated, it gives CASKPWDRNYGYTF.

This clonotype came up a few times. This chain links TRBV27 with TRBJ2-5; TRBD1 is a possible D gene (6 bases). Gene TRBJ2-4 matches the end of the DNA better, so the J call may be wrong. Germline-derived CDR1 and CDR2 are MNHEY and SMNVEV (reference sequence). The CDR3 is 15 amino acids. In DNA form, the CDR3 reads TGTGCCAGCAGTGAAACAGGGTTGAGTGGTGACATTCAGTACTTC. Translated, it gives CASSETGLSGDIQYF.

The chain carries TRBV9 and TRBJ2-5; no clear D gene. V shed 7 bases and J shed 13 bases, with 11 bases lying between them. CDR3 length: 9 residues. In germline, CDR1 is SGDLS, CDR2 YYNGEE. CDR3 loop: CASGNPLYF. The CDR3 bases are TGTGCCAGCGGGAATCCGCTGTACTTC. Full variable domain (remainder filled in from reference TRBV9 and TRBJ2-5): DSGVTQTPKHLITATGQRVTLRCSPRSGDLSVYWYQQSLDQGLQFLIQYYNGEERAKGNILERFSAQQFPDLHSELNLSSLELGDSALYFCASGNPLYFGPGTRLLVL.

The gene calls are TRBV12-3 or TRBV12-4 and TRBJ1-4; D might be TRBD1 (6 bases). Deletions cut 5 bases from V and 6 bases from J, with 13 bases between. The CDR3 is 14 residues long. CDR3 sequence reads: CASSVGGADEKLFF. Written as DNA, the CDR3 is TGTGCCAGCAGTGTGGGGGGCGCTGATGAAAAACTGTTTTTT.

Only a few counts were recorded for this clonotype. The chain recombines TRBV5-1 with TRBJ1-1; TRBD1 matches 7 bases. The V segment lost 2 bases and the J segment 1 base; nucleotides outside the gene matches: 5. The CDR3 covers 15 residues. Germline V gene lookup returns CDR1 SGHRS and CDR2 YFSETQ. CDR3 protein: CASSLQGIENTEAFF. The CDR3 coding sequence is TGCGCCAGCAGCTTACAGGGGATCGAGAACACTGAAGCTTTCTTT.

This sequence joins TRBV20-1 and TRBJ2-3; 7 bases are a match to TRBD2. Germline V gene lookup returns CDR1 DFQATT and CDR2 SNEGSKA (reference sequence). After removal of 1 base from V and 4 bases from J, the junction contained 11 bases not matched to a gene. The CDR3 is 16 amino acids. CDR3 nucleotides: TGCAGTGCTAGAGGTTGGGAGCGGGGTACACCAGATACGCAGTATTTT. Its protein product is CSARGWERGTPDTQYF.

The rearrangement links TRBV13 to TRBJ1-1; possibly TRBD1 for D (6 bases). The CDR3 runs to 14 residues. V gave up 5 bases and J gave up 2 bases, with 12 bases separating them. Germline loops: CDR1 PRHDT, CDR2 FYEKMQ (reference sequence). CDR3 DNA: TGTGCCAGCAGCCGACCGACAGGAAACACTGAAGCTTTCTTT. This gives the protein CASSRPTGNTEAFF.

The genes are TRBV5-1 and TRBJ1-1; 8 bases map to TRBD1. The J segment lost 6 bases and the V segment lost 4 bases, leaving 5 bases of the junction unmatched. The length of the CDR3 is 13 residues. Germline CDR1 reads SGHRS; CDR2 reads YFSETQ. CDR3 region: CASSADRGSEAFF. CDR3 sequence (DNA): TGCGCCAGCAGCGCCGACAGGGGCTCTGAAGCTTTCTTT.

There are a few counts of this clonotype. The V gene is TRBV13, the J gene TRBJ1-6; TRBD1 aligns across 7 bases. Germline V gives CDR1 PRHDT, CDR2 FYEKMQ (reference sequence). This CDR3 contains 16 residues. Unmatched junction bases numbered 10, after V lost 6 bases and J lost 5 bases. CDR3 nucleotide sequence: TGTGCCAGCAGTTGGAGACAGGGCGGCGATAATTCACCCCTCCACTTT. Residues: CASSWRQGGDNSPLHF.

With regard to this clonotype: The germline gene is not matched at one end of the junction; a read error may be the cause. CDR3 amino acids: CASSGQGVAYGYTF. The CDR3 DNA follows: TGCGCCAGTTCCGGACAGGGCGTAGCCTATGGCTACACCTTC. The chain carries TRBV19 and TRBJ1-2; 8 bases are a match to TRBD1. The CDR3 loop spans 14 amino acids. Germline CDR1 reads LNHDA; CDR2 reads SQIVND (reference sequence). Full variable domain (remainder filled in from reference TRBV19 and TRBJ1-2): DGGITQSPKYLFRKEGQNVTLSCEQNLNHDAMYWYRQDPGQGLRLIYYSQIVNDFQKGDIAEGYSVSREKKESFPLTVTSAQKNPTAFYLCASSGQGVAYGYTFGSGTRLTVV.

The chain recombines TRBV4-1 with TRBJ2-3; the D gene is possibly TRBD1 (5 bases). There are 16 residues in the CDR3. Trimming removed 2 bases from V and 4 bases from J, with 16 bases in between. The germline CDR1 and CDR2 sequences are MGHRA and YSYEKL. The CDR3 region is CASSQSRQPSPDTQYF. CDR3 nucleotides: TGCGCCAGCAGCCAAAGCAGACAGCCTTCCCCAGATACGCAGTATTTT.

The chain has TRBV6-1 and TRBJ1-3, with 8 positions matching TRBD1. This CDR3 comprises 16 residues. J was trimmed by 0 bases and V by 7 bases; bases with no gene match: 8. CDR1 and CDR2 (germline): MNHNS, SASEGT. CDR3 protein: CASTGQGNPSGNTIYF. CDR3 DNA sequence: TGTGCCAGCACCGGACAGGGTAACCCCTCTGGAAACACCATATATTTT.

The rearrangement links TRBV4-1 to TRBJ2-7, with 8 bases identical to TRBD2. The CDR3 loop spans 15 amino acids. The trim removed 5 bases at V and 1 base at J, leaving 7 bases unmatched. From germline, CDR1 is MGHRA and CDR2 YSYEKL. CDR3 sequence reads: CASSLAGTRSYEQYF. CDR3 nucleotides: TGCGCCAGCAGCTTGGCCGGGACTAGATCCTACGAGCAGTACTTC.

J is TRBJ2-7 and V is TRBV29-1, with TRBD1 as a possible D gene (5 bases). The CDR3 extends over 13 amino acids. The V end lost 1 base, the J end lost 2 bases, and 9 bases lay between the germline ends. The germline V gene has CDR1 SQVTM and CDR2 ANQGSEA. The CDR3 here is CSVEADSPYEQYF. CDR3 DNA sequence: TGCAGCGTTGAAGCAGACAGCCCCTACGAGCAGTACTTC.